What follows is one TCR beta chain and its context. CDR3 length equals 15 residues. CDR1 MNHEY and CDR2 SMNVEV come from the germline V gene (reference sequence). Unmatched junction bases numbered 10, after V lost 5 bases and J lost 4 bases. This specimen belongs to a study of shared clonotypes between healthy human individuals. Only in-frame clones appear in the TCRdb table, and some are missing; sequencing was by immunoSEQ multiplex PCR. The sample has fewer than 850,000 clones, roughly 87% seen once. Sequenced input: memory CD8+ T cells from PBMCs. Subset noted: CD45RO+ cells pooled with CCR7-negative TemRA cells. The source is a man aged 18 to 30 in good health. Some clones in this sample may be carry-over from other donors' samples. This chain links TRBV27 with TRBJ1-1; 7 bases line up with TRBD1. The CDR3 DNA is TGTGCCAGCAGTCAGGGGACAGCATCGCTCACTGAAGCTTTCTTT. Residues: CASSQGTASLTEAFF.